This T cell receptor (beta chain) was identified during a study of blood T cell repertoires in COVID-19. The overall study: From T cells, B-cell-depleted T cells, or PBMCs came the material, which was cDNA or gDNA.

This clone appeared once. Authors' processing steps: Quantification of nucleated cells was approximated via reference gene primer amplification. Profiled with immunoSEQ multiplex PCR; TCRdb holds only in-frame clones, not every one. V, J and clone size are those of that table, while D and trimming were read from the DNA. The sample includes about 43,000 clones, approximately 90% of them seen just once. In germline, CDR1 is SGHRS, CDR2 YFSETQ. CDR3 size: 15 residues. V was pared by 4 bases and J by 3 bases, with 13 bases between. The TCR sequence derives from a man in his 60s with active COVID-19. The chain joins TRBV5-1 to TRBJ2-2, with D possibly being TRBD1 (6 bases). The sequencing input was peripheral blood. This chain's CDR3 is CASSPRTADTGELFF. The CDR3 coding sequence is TGCGCCAGCAGCCCTCGGACAGCCGACACCGGGGAGCTGTTTTTT.